The rows below give T cell receptor beta chains drawn from one sample of a study of blood T cell repertoires in COVID-19. The assay was immunoSEQ multiplex PCR, and TCRdb's table has in-frame clones only and misses some. The sample lists some 120,000 clones; approximately 87% were seen once. Sequences were obtained from peripheral blood. These TCRs come from a man between 25 and 39 years old with acute or convalescent COVID-19. The CDR3 runs from the conserved cysteine through the conserved F or W. D genes are given only for firm matches. Part of the rows lack a size; the others show once, few, many or a class for expanded clones.

V	J	size	D	DNA	CDR3
TRBV5-8	TRBJ2-1	NA	TRBD2	TGTGCCAGCAGCTTGGTCCGTGGTAGCGGGAAGGTTGAGCAGTTCTTC	CASSLVRGSGKVEQFF
TRBV2	TRBJ1-1	NA	NA	TGTGCCAGCAGTGTGTATGGGAGGACTGAAGCTTTCTTT	CASSVYGRTEAFF
TRBV6-5	TRBJ1-1	NA	TRBD1	TGTGCCAGCAGTCCGGGACAGACGAACACTGAAGCTTTCTTT	CASSPGQTNTEAFF
TRBV18	TRBJ2-3	NA	NA	TGTGCCAGCTCACCACCCAACAGGGAAGATACGCAGTATTTT	CASSPPNREDTQYF
TRBV11-2	TRBJ1-1	NA	NA	TGTGCCAGCAGCTTAGAGGGTGGGCTAATGAACACTGAAGCTTTCTTT	CASSLEGGLMNTEAFF
TRBV7-2	TRBJ1-4	once	NA	TGTGCCAGCAGCTTACAGGGCACGGAAAAACTGTTTTTT	CASSLQGTEKLFF
TRBV30	TRBJ2-1	once	NA	TGTGCCTGGAGTGTAGTCCTAGCCGAGCAGTTCTTC	CAWSVVLAEQFF
TRBV6-6	TRBJ2-1	NA	TRBD2	TGTGCCAGCAGCCGAACGACTGGCGGGGGTCCCTACAATGAGCAGTTCTTC	CASSRTTGGGPYNEQFF
TRBV7-9	TRBJ2-5	NA	TRBD2	TGTGCCAGCAGCTTAGTAGCGGGGGGATGGCTCGGAGAGACCCAGTACTTC	CASSLVAGGWLGETQYF
TRBV2	TRBJ2-1	NA	TRBD2	TGTGCCAGCCGACAGACTAGCCTCCTCCTCTATGAGCAGTTCTTC	CASRQTSLLLYEQFF
TRBV18	TRBJ1-2	NA	NA	TGTGCCAGCTCACCCTCCCGGGGCTACACCTTC	CASSPSRGYTF
TRBV29-1	TRBJ2-1	NA	TRBD2	TGCAGCGTGGGTGGACTAGCGTTTTTAGATGAGCAGTTCTTC	CSVGGLAFLDEQFF
TRBV9	TRBJ1-3	few	NA	TGTGCCAGCAGCCCCCATTGGACAGACTCTGGAAACACCATATATTTT	CASSPHWTDSGNTIYF
TRBV11-1	TRBJ2-3	NA	NA	TGTGCCAGCCTGAAAAGAGGAGATACGCAGTATTTT	CASLKRGDTQYF
TRBV3-1/TRBV3-2	TRBJ2-5	NA	TRBD2	TGTGCCAGCAGCCAAGGGGGACTAGCGGGTTTGGAGACCCAGTACTTC	CASSQGGLAGLETQYF
TRBV5-5	TRBJ2-6	NA	NA	TGTGCCAGCAGCCGAGCCCTGGTTTCTGGGGCCAACGTCCTGACTTTC	CASSRALVSGANVLTF
TRBV6-1	TRBJ1-2	once	NA	TGTGCCAGCAGTGAAGCGAGGGTCTATGGCTACACCTTC	CASSEARVYGYTF
TRBV5-1	TRBJ1-3	few	NA	TGCGCCAGCAGCTTGAGCCAACAGAGCTCTGGAAACACCATATATTTT	CASSLSQQSSGNTIYF
TRBV10-2	TRBJ2-6	NA	NA	TGCGCCAGCAGTCCTGGGCGCTCTGGGGCCAACGTCCTGACTTTC	CASSPGRSGANVLTF
TRBV4-1	TRBJ2-1	NA	TRBD2	TGCGCCAGCAGCCAACCCCACCTAGCGGGGGGGCCCAGGAATGAGCAGTTCTTC	CASSQPHLAGGPRNEQFF
TRBV12-3/TRBV12-4	TRBJ1-1	NA	NA	TGTGCCAGCACGTCAGCGGGCACTGAAGCTTTCTTT	CASTSAGTEAFF
TRBV30	TRBJ2-5	NA	NA	TGTGCCTGGAGTGGGTCTACGGAGACCCAGTACTTC	CAWSGSTETQYF
TRBV30	TRBJ1-1	few	TRBD1	TGTGCCTGGAGTGTAGGACCCGGGACAGGGGTAACTGAAGCTTTCTTT	CAWSVGPGTGVTEAFF
TRBV6-6	TRBJ2-1	NA	NA	TGTGCCAGCAGTTACGATAGCAGCTCCTACAATGAGCAGTTCTTC	CASSYDSSSYNEQFF
TRBV3-1/TRBV3-2	TRBJ2-4	NA	NA	TGTGCCAGCAGCCAAGGACCCTACGCGATCGGGAGTAACGGGGCCAAAAACATTCAGTACTTC	CASSQGPYAIGSNGAKNIQYF
TRBV5-1	TRBJ2-3	NA	NA	TGCGCCAGCAGCTTGGGTGGCCCCCAGGCTACAGATACGCAGTATTTT	CASSLGGPQATDTQYF
TRBV2	TRBJ2-7	NA	NA	TGTGCCAGCAGCCTCCTAGATTCCTACGAGCAGTACTTC	CASSLLDSYEQYF
TRBV7-8	TRBJ2-1	NA	TRBD2	TGTGCCAGCAGCTTCCTGCCAGGGGGTATTCTAGCGGGAGCTCGGGAATACAATGAGCAGTTCTTC	CASSFLPGGILAGAREYNEQFF
TRBV11-2	TRBJ1-4	NA	TRBD1	TGTGCCAGCAGCTTAGGGGACAGCCTTATTAATGAAAAACTGTTTTTT	CASSLGDSLINEKLFF
TRBV5-1	TRBJ1-1	NA	NA	TGCGCCAGCAACTCCTACGGAGGGAACACTGAAGCTTTCTTT	CASNSYGGNTEAFF
TRBV5-8	TRBJ2-3	few	TRBD1	TGTGCCAGCAGCTTTGACAGGGGAGGCGGCACAGATACGCAGTATTTT	CASSFDRGGGTDTQYF
TRBV6-2/TRBV6-3	TRBJ2-7	few	NA	TGTGCCAGCAGTTACTCGATACAGGGCGAGCAGTACTTC	CASSYSIQGEQYF
TRBV11-3	TRBJ2-3	NA	NA	TGTGCCAGCAGCCCCGGGGAGGGGGGGGCCCACACAGATACGCAGTATTTT	CASSPGEGGAHTDTQYF
TRBV7-3	TRBJ2-1	NA	TRBD2	TGTGCCAGCAGCTCGAGGGCGGGAGGGGTCAATGAGCAGTTCTTC	CASSSRAGGVNEQFF
TRBV7-8	TRBJ2-3	NA	NA	TGTGCCAGCAGGAAAGACAGCAACACAGATACGCAGTATTTT	CASRKDSNTDTQYF
TRBV7-6	TRBJ2-5	NA	TRBD2	TGTGCCAGCAGCCAAGGACTAGCGGGGGCCCAAGAGACCCAGTACTTC	CASSQGLAGAQETQYF
TRBV7-9	TRBJ2-1	NA	TRBD2	TGTGCCAGCACCGGACTAGCGGCCAACAATGAGCAGTTCTTC	CASTGLAANNEQFF
TRBV7-6	TRBJ2-1	NA	TRBD1	TGTGCCAGCAGCAAGGGGACAGGGGGCTACAATGAGCAGTTCTTC	CASSKGTGGYNEQFF
TRBV12-3/TRBV12-4	TRBJ1-1	NA	NA	TGTGCCAGCAGGCAAACCCGGGGGGAAGCTTTCTTT	CASRQTRGEAFF
TRBV7-3	TRBJ2-1	NA	NA	TGTGCCAGCAGCCCAGGGGAGGGTTACTACAATGAGCAGTTCTTC	CASSPGEGYYNEQFF
TRBV29-1	TRBJ2-7	NA	TRBD1	TGCAGCGCTCTCCCGGGACAGGGGGACTACGAGCAGTACTTC	CSALPGQGDYEQYF
TRBV4-3	TRBJ1-5	NA	NA	TGCGCCAGCAGCCAAGATCGGAGGGGAATTCAGCCCCAGCATTTT	CASSQDRRGIQPQHF
TRBV7-9	TRBJ2-3	once	TRBD2	TGTGCCAGCAGCCCTACGGGACTAGCGAGAGATACGCAGTATTTT	CASSPTGLARDTQYF
TRBV11-1	TRBJ2-4	once	NA	TGTGCCAGCAGCTTAAAGGGGTCAAACATTCAGTACTTC	CASSLKGSNIQYF
TRBV5-4	TRBJ2-1	NA	NA	TGTGCCAGCAGCTTGGAAGGGGGGGGGCACTATGAGCAGTTCTTC	CASSLEGGGHYEQFF
TRBV27	TRBJ2-1	NA	TRBD1	TGTGCCAGCAGTCCCTGGACAGGGGCGGCGGATGAGCAGTTCTTC	CASSPWTGAADEQFF